This TCR beta chain stems from a study of T cell repertoires and HLA-DP antigens. Background on the study: CD4+ T cells were cocultured with HeLa cells expressing HLA-DP.

Primers targeted 54 TRBV and 13 TRBJ segments. The repertoire was sequenced with immunoSEQ multiplex PCR; TCRdb's copy has only in-frame clones and lacks some. The sample lists 65,000 to 90,000 clones, roughly 77% occurring once. Ten or more counts support this clone. Its antigen is not identified. Trimming cost V 7 bases and J 5 bases, with 15 bases left between them. Per the germline V gene, CDR1 is SEHNR and CDR2 is FQNEAQ (reference sequence). This CDR3 has 14 amino acids. CD4+ T cells were isolated untouched, approximately 98% pure. The origin of this receptor is a man aged 55 to 70 in good health and CMV-seronegative. This chain uses TRBV7-9 with TRBJ2-1; no reliable D call. The sample comprised CD4+ T cells from PBMCs. The CDR3 DNA sequence: TGTGCCAGCAATCCCCTAGTTCGGGACAATGAGCAGTTCTTC. Encoded protein: CASNPLVRDNEQFF.